This TCR beta chain stems from a study of technical replicates of blood from a handful of donors. The CDR3 spans 15 residues. The germline gives CDR1 SGHTA, CDR2 FQGNSA. V dropped 5 bases and J dropped 7; count of bases not matched to a gene: 9. Clones were sequenced by immunoSEQ multiplex PCR, and TCRdb holds only the in-frame ones, with some missing. Of about 69,000 clones detected, 88% appear once; the ten largest clones hold around 4.6%. This sequence joins TRBV7-2 and TRBJ1-3; 9 positions match TRBD1. Sequencing was done on a sample of PBMCs. The receptor was derived from a human donor in good health. Some clones in this sample may be carry-over from other donors' samples. The CDR3 here is CASSPGQGGFNTIYF. In DNA, the CDR3 is TGTGCCAGCAGCCCGGGACAGGGAGGCTTTAACACCATATATTTT.